This T cell receptor beta chain was recorded in a study of control samples from healthy donors and cancer patients. Trimming took 2 bases from V and 2 from J; bases not matched to a gene: 6. The length of the CDR3 is 17 residues. Germline CDR1 is KGHSH and CDR2 is LQKENI. Data came from immunoSEQ multiplex PCR; TCRdb stores just in-frame clones and leaves some out. The sample shows roughly 63,000 clones, 92% of them seen only once. This TCR was sampled from a man aged 40-49 years with colorectal cancer. V gene TRBV18 combines with J gene TRBJ1-5, with TRBD1 matching 10 bases. Sequencing was done on a sample of PBMCs. CDR3 bases: TGTGCCAGCTCACCATTCCCGACAGGGGGCGGCAATCAGCCCCAGCATTTT. The encoded protein is CASSPFPTGGGNQPQHF.